These 6 T cell receptor beta chains originate from one sample sequenced in a study of early T cells in non-severe SARS-CoV-2 infection. Via MiXCR, TCRdb re-called the 5' RACE reads, giving one row per CDR3 protein. The data hold tens of thousands of distinct CDR3 sequences, with 10% observed a single time. This sample comprised whole blood, obtained at baseline. The receptors come from an adult who was a healthcare worker with PCR-confirmed SARS-CoV-2 infection or an uninfected control (not recorded which).

The chain links TRBV9 to TRBJ2-1; D might be TRBD2 (6 bases). Trimming removed 3 bases at V and 3 bases at J, with 13 bases between. CDR3 size: 15 residues. Germline values: CDR1 SGDLS, CDR2 YYNGEE. The CDR3 loop reads CASSATVSGYNEQFF. DNA for the CDR3: TGTGCCAGCAGCGCGACCGTTAGCGGCTACAATGAGCAGTTCTTC.

The V gene is TRBV7-6, the J gene TRBJ2-7, with TRBD1 as a possible D gene (5 bases). The CDR3 extends over 14 amino acids. CDR1 and CDR2 from the germline V gene are SGHVS and FNYEAQ. V was shortened by 5 bases and J by 3 bases, with 14 bases between the two germline ends. The CDR3 DNA is TGTGCCAGCAGCCCCCGCCGCGGACACTACGAGCAGTACTTC. Amino acid sequence: CASSPRRGHYEQYF.

The chain uses TRBV2 and TRBJ2-2, with unresolved D. Germline lookup yields CDR1 SNHLY and CDR2 FYNNEI. V was cut by 7 bases and J by 7 bases, with 19 bases left in between. CDR3 length: 15 residues. The CDR3 sequence is CASMKRVKENGELFF. The DNA of the CDR3 is TGTGCCAGCATGAAAAGGGTGAAGGAAAACGGGGAGCTGTTTTTT.

This clonotype was counted only a few times. The chain couples TRBV12-3 or TRBV12-4 to TRBJ2-3; D tentatively reads TRBD1 or TRBD2 (5 bases each). CDR3 size: 14 residues. The V end lost 5 bases, the J end lost 4 bases, and 13 bases lay between the germline ends. The CDR3 nucleotides read TGTGCCAGCAGTAAATACGGGGACGCAGATACGCAGTATTTT. Translated, it gives CASSKYGDADTQYF.

This clonotype was seen only a few times. The chain joins TRBV25-1 to TRBJ1-2; D might be TRBD1 (5 bases). Trimming took off 4 bases at V and 7 bases at J, with 16 bases between the two ends. Per the germline V gene, CDR1 is MGHDK and CDR2 is SYGVNS. This CDR3 has 14 residues. In nucleotides, the CDR3 is TGTGCCAGCAGTGCCCCCGGGACCGGGGGTGGCTACACCTTC. Translated, it gives CASSAPGTGGGYTF.

This clonotype was found a few times. The V and J genes are TRBV7-2 and TRBJ2-3, with 9 bases fitting TRBD2. CDR1 is SGHTA and CDR2 is FQGNSA in the germline V gene. The CDR3 sequence is 15 residues long. Trimming removed 6 bases from V and 0 bases from J; junction bases left unmatched: 4. CDR3 residues: CASSAGLASTDTQYF. The CDR3 bases are TGTGCCAGCAGTGCGGGACTAGCTAGCACAGATACGCAGTATTTT.